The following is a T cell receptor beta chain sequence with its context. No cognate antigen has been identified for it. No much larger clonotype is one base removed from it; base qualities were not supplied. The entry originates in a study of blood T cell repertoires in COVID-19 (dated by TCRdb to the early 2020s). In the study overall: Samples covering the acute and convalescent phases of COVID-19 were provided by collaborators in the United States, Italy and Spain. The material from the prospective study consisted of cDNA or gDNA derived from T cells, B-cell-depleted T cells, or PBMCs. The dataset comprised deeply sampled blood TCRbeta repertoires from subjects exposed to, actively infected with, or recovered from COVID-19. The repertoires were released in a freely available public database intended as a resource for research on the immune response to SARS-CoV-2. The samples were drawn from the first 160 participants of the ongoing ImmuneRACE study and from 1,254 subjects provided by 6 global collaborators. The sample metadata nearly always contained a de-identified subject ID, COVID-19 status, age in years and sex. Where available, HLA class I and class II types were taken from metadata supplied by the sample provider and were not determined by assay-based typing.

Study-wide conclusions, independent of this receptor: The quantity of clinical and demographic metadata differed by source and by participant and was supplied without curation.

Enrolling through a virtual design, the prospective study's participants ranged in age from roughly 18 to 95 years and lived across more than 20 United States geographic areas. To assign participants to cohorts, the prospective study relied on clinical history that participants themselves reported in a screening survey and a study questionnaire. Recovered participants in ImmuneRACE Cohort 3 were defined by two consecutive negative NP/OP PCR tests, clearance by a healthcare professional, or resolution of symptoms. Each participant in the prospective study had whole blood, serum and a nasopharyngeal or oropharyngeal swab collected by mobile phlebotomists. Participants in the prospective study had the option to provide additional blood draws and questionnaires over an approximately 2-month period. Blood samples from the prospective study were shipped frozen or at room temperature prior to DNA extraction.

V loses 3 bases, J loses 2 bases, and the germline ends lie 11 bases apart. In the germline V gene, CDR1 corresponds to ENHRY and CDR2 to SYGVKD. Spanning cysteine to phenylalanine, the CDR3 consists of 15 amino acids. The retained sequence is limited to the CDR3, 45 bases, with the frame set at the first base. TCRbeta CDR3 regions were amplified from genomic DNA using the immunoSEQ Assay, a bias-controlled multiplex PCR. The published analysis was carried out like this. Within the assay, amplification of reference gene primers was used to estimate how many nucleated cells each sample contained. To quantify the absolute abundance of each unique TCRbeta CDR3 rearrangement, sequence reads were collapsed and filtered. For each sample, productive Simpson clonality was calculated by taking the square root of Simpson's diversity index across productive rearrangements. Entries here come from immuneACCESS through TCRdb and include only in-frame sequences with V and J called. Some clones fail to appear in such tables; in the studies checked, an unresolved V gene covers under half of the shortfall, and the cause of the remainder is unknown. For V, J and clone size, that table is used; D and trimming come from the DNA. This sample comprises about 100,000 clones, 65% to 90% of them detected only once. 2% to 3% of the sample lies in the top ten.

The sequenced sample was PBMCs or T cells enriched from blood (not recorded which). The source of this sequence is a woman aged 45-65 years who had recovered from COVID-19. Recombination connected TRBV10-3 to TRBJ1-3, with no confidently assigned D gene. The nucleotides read TGTGCCATCAGTGATAGCGCAGTTGCTGGAAACACCATATATTTT. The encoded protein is CAISDSAVAGNTIYF.